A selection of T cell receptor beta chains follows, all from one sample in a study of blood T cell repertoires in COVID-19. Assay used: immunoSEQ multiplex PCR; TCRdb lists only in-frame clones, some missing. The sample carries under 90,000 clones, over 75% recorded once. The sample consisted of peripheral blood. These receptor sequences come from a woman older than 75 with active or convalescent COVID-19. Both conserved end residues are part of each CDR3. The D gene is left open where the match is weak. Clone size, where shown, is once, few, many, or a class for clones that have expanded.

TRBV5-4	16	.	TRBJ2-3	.	CASSHRQGGATDTQYF	TGTGCCAGCAGCCATCGACAGGGAGGAGCGACAGATACGCAGTATTTT
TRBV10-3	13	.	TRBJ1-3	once	CAVPEDSGNTIYF	TGTGCCGTACCTGAGGACAGTGGAAACACCATATATTTT
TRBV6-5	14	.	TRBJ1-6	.	CASSLESLYSPLHF	TGTGCCAGCAGCTTGGAGTCCCTCTATTCACCCCTCCACTTT
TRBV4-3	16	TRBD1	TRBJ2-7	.	CASSQTFSGQEDEQYF	TGCGCCAGCAGCCAAACCTTCTCGGGACAGGAAGACGAGCAGTACTTC
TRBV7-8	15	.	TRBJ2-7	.	CASSSGGGGTYEQYF	TGTGCCAGCAGCTCTGGAGGGGGGGGTACGTACGAGCAGTACTTC
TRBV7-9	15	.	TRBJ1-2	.	CASSLVGGQNYGYTF	TGTGCCAGCAGCTTAGTCGGGGGGCAGAACTATGGCTACACCTTC
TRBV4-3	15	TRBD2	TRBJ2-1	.	CASSPMGTSGAKQFF	TGCGCCAGCAGCCCAATGGGGACTAGCGGGGCCAAGCAGTTCTTC
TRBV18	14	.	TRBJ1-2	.	CASSREQGDYGYTF	TGTGCCAGCTCACGTGAACAGGGAGATTATGGCTACACCTTC
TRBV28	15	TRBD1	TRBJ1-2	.	CASSLPQGQGHGYTF	TGTGCCAGCAGTTTACCTCAGGGACAGGGACATGGCTACACCTTC
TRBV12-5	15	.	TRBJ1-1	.	CASVPTGNMNTEAFF	TGTGCTAGTGTACCTACCGGGAACATGAACACTGAAGCTTTCTTT